This entry lists 18 T cell receptor beta chains sequenced from one sample in a study of OX40 agonist ivuxolimab in advanced cancers. The table came from immunoSEQ multiplex PCR; TCRdb's copy has only in-frame clones and leaves some out. The table records about 67,000 clones, about 87% of them present only once. Material: CD4+ or CD8+ T cells sorted from blood, obtained in a trial of the OX40 agonist ivuxolimab. Receptors were obtained from an adult with an advanced solid tumor such as melanoma, head and neck, liver or kidney cancer.

This clone rates as medium-sized. The rearrangement joins TRBV19 to TRBJ2-7; D is possibly TRBD1 or TRBD2 (5 bases each). The V gene lost 4 bases and the J gene lost 4 bases, with 11 bases spanning the gap. Germline V gene sequence: CDR1 LNHDA, CDR2 SQIVND (reference sequence). The CDR3 is 13 amino acids. CDR3 amino acids: CASSTGEGYEQYF. The CDR3 DNA is TGTGCCAGTAGTACCGGTGAGGGGTACGAGCAGTACTTC.

This clone is a singleton in its sample. J is TRBJ1-6 and V is TRBV18; D unclear. The germline V and J ends were trimmed by 2 bases and 10 bases, with 9 bases remaining between them. The CDR3 contains 13 residues. Germline CDR1 KGHSH, CDR2 LQKENI. In nucleotides, the CDR3 is TGTGCCAGCTCACCAAGTCAGTCGTCACCCCTCCACTTT. Translating it yields CASSPSQSSPLHF.

This clone was found many times. The rearrangement links TRBV10-1 to TRBJ1-6; no reliable D call. CDR3 length: 14 residues. Per germline, CDR1 WNHNN and CDR2 SYGVQD (reference sequence). Trimming stripped 7 bases from V and 7 bases from J, with 14 bases between. CDR3 sequence reads: CASIMGRWNSPLHF. The CDR3 nucleotides are TGCGCCAGCATAATGGGCCGATGGAATTCACCCCTCCACTTT.

The chain's CDR3 is CASSFGRTSGGSSYNEQFF. DNA for the CDR3: TGTGCCAGCAGCTTCGGTAGGACTAGCGGGGGGAGCTCCTACAATGAGCAGTTCTTC. The V and J genes are TRBV7-9 and TRBJ2-1, with 14 bases matching TRBD2. The trim removed 3 bases at V and 0 bases at J, leaving 7 bases unmatched. This CDR3 has 19 residues. The germline CDR1 and CDR2 sequences are SEHNR and FQNEAQ (reference sequence).

V gene TRBV7-2 combines with J gene TRBJ2-7; maybe TRBD1 (5 bases). The CDR3 loop spans 14 amino acids. Trimming stripped 1 base from V and 5 bases from J, with 12 bases between. From germline, CDR1 is SGHTA and CDR2 FQGNSA. DNA for the CDR3: TGTGCCAGCAGCTTAGTCAGGACATCCCACGAGCAGTACTTC. It codes for CASSLVRTSHEQYF.

This chain connects TRBV9 to TRBJ2-3; the D is unclear. The CDR3 spans 13 residues. The germline gives CDR1 SGDLS, CDR2 YYNGEE. The V and J ends lost 4 bases and 4 bases respectively, with 10 bases between them. The CDR3 sequence: CASSPSAPDTQYF. Here the CDR3 DNA reads TGTGCCAGCAGCCCCTCGGCCCCAGATACGCAGTATTTT.

The rearrangement joins TRBV7-3 to TRBJ1-3, with a possible D match to TRBD1 (5 bases). This CDR3 contains 13 residues. Germline CDR1 and CDR2: SGHTA and FQGTGA. Trimming cost V 2 bases and J 9 bases, with 11 bases left between them. DNA of the CDR3: TGTGCCAGCAGCTTACCCGACACAGGCACCATATATTTT. Translation: CASSLPDTGTIYF.

The chain links TRBV28 to TRBJ2-5, with 9 bases aligning to TRBD1. The CDR3 sequence is 15 residues long. CDR1 is MDHEN, CDR2 SYDVKM, per germline. The junction had 10 bases not matched to a gene; V was cut back by 6 bases and J by 5 bases. The CDR3 DNA sequence: TGTGCCAGCAGAGACCGGCCGACAGGGGGGGAGACCCAGTACTTC. Encoded protein: CASRDRPTGGETQYF. The full variable domain, with the rest looked up from reference TRBV28 and TRBJ2-5, is DVKVTQSSRYLVKRTGEKVFLECVQDMDHENMFWYRQDPGLGLRLIYFSYDVKMKEKGDIPEGYSVSREKKERFSLILESASTNQTSMYLCASRDRPTGGETQYFGPGTRLLVL.

This sequence joins TRBV7-2 and TRBJ1-2; weak D call: TRBD1 (5 bases). The CDR3 has 18 amino acids. CDR1 is SGHTA, CDR2 FQGNSA, per germline. V lost 2 bases to trimming and J lost 1 base, with 20 bases between them. The CDR3 DNA is TGTGCCAGCAGCTTACTCAGGCGGGAGGGGCGAATTAACTATGGCTACACCTTC. Its protein is CASSLLRREGRINYGYTF.

The V call is TRBV28, the J call TRBJ1-6, with no clear D. V shed 2 bases and J shed 5 bases, with 7 bases lying between them. The CDR3 covers 14 residues. Germline CDR1 and CDR2: MDHEN and SYDVKM. CDR3 residues: CASSLGRNNSPLHF. CDR3 bases: TGTGCCAGCAGTTTAGGGAGAAATAATTCACCCCTCCACTTT. The variable domain in full, with the rest retrieved from reference TRBV28 and TRBJ1-6, is DVKVTQSSRYLVKRTGEKVFLECVQDMDHENMFWYRQDPGLGLRLIYFSYDVKMKEKGDIPEGYSVSREKKERFSLILESASTNQTSMYLCASSLGRNNSPLHFGNGTRLTVT.

The chain has TRBV2 and TRBJ1-2, with D perhaps TRBD1 (6 bases). The CDR3 loop spans 14 amino acids. CDR1 and CDR2 (germline): SNHLY, FYNNEI. Deletions cut 5 bases from V and 1 base from J, with 11 bases between. The CDR3 DNA follows: TGTGCCAGCAGTCGACAGGAGGTTAACTATGGCTACACCTTC. As protein: CASSRQEVNYGYTF.

V usage is TRBV5-1 and J usage is TRBJ2-5, with TRBD2 as a possible D gene (5 bases). CDR1 is SGHRS, CDR2 YFSETQ, per germline. This CDR3 comprises 15 residues. Trimming cost V 4 bases and J 2 bases, with 15 bases left between them. DNA for the CDR3: TGCGCCAGCAGCCCCGGGGAAGGTTGGCAAGAGACCCAGTACTTC. It yields the protein CASSPGEGWQETQYF.

This chain joins TRBV27 and TRBJ2-3, with 9 bases aligning to TRBD1. V gave up 4 bases and J gave up 5 bases; unmatched junction bases: 4. Germline CDR1 MNHEY, CDR2 SMNVEV (reference sequence). This CDR3 has 14 amino acids. In DNA form, the CDR3 reads TGTGCCAGCAGTTACAGGGGGCGCGGAGATACGCAGTATTTT. Translation: CASSYRGRGDTQYF.

This clone was seen just once. This CDR3 reads CASSRGEDGANVLTF. In nucleotides, the CDR3 is TGTGCCAGCAGCCGTGGGGAGGACGGGGCCAACGTCCTGACTTTC. The V and J genes are TRBV11-2 and TRBJ2-6; possibly TRBD2 for D (6 bases). Germline CDR1 SGHAT, CDR2 FQNNGV. The CDR3 is 15 amino acids. V lost 5 bases and J lost 4, with 12 bases in between. The whole variable domain, remainder taken from reference TRBV11-2 and TRBJ2-6, is EAGVAQSPRYKIIEKRQSVAFWCNPISGHATLYWYQQILGQGPKLLIQFQNNGVVDDSQLPKDRFSAERLKGVDSTLKIQPAKLEDSAVYLCASSRGEDGANVLTFGAGSRLTVL.

This sequence joins TRBV4-3 and TRBJ2-6; the D is unclear. From germline, CDR1 is LGHNA and CDR2 YSLEER. There are 16 residues in the CDR3. The V and J ends lost 0 bases and 0 bases respectively, with 6 bases between them. The CDR3 region is CASSQELASGANVLTF. The CDR3 DNA follows: TGCGCCAGCAGCCAAGAGTTAGCCTCTGGGGCCAACGTCCTGACTTTC.

This clone was picked up one time. The chain recombines TRBV28 with TRBJ1-2; no definite D call. V was clipped by 6 bases and J by 6 bases, with 17 bases between them. Germline-derived CDR1 and CDR2 are MDHEN and SYDVKM. The CDR3 spans 14 residues. In nucleotides, the CDR3 is TGTGCCAGCAGCCTTAACGGGAAGATTAATGGCTACACCTTC. Its translation: CASSLNGKINGYTF.

In this sample, this clone is medium-sized (0.01 to 0.1%). The V gene is TRBV7-6, the J gene TRBJ1-4, with 7 bases lining up with TRBD1. Losses at the gene ends were 5 bases for V and 7 bases for J; bases not matched to a gene: 7. Germline V lookup: CDR1 SGHVS, CDR2 FNYEAQ. The length of the CDR3 is 14 residues. For the CDR3, the DNA is TGTGCCAGCAGCGAACAGGGGCGGGTTGAAAAACTGTTTTTT. Amino acid sequence: CASSEQGRVEKLFF.

The genes are TRBV5-1 and TRBJ2-5; D perhaps matches TRBD2 (6 bases). V was cut by 3 bases and J by 2 bases, with 14 bases left in between. Germline CDR1 SGHRS, CDR2 YFSETQ. This CDR3 comprises 15 residues. Here the CDR3 DNA reads TGCGCCAGCAGCTCGTTCCAGGGACTTCAAGAGACCCAGTACTTC. Its protein product is CASSSFQGLQETQYF.